These 10 T cell receptor beta chains originate from one sample sequenced in a study of tumor and adjacent non-tumor tissue in lung cancer. The template was RNA from unsorted bulk tissue. More than 3 cm separated this lung sample from the edge of the tumor. The library came from three nested PCR rounds adapted from ARM-PCR protocols. TCRdb called the multiplex PCR reads again in MiXCR, with one record for every CDR3 protein. The sample consists of almost 75,000 distinct CDR3 sequences, about two thirds of them appearing once. Sequenced material: distant non-tumor lung tissue. The receptors come from a woman aged 50 to 60 with non-small cell lung cancer.

Comments on this clonotype: An end of the junction differs from the germline gene, which may be a read error. This chain connects TRBV11-2 to TRBJ2-7, with D tentatively TRBD1 or TRBD2 (5 bases each). Germline CDR1 reads SGHAT; CDR2 reads FQNNGV. There are 14 residues in the CDR3. CDR3 sequence: CASSLTHWDDEQYF. CDR3 DNA sequence: TGCGCCAGCAGCTTAACCCATTGGGACGACGAGCAGTACTTC.

V gene TRBV20-1 combines with J gene TRBJ2-1, with D perhaps TRBD1 or TRBD2 (6 bases each). Per germline, CDR1 DFQATT and CDR2 SNEGSKA (reference sequence). This CDR3 region has 15 residues. V shed 7 bases and J shed 10 bases, with 26 bases lying between them. The CDR3 is CSVRGGISGRREQFF. The CDR3 DNA is TGCAGTGTCCGAGGGGGGATTAGCGGTAGACGCGAGCAGTTCTTC.

On this clonotype itself: Its ends do not fully match the called genes, so a read error is possible. The CDR3 DNA sequence: TGTGCCATCAGTGAGTTCCCCCCCACTAGCGGGAGAGTTCAAGGGACCCAGTACTTC. Its protein product is CAISEFPPTSGRVQGTQYF. V gene TRBV10-3 combines with J gene TRBJ2-5; 11 bases match TRBD2. CDR1 ENHRY and CDR2 SYGVKD come from the germline V gene. CDR3 size: 19 residues.

As for this clonotype: The conserved final phenylalanine or tryptophan is absent from the CDR3, which likely points to a read error. The DNA is left out, because the CDR3 cannot be placed on it with certainty; the CDR3 is given as TCRdb lists it. The CDR3: CASMRFSTVNTGELFS. V and J are TRBV6-1 and TRBJ2-2; the table calls TRBD1, which could not be checked here. The CDR3 region is 16 residues in length, termini included. Per germline, CDR1 MNHNS and CDR2 SASEGT.

Turning to this clonotype: Its ends do not fully match the called genes, so a read error is possible. V usage is TRBV7-9 and J usage is TRBJ2-1, with a weak D call TRBD1 (6 bases). Germline V CDR1 and CDR2: SEHNR, FQNEAQ (reference sequence). The CDR3 is 16 amino acids. The CDR3 bases are TGTGACAGCAGCGTTACGACGGGACAAACCCACAATGAGCAGTTCTTC. This gives the protein CDSSVTTGQTHNEQFF.

The chain uses TRBV29-1 and TRBJ2-1; 7 bases fit TRBD1. The CDR3 has 15 residues. V lost 8 bases to trimming and J lost 6 bases; unmatched junction nucleotides: 16. Germline CDR1 is SQVTM and CDR2 is ANQGSEA. CDR3 sequence (DNA): TGCAGCACTAAATCACTCGAATCAGGGGGCAATGAGCAGTTCTTC. This codes for CSTKSLESGGNEQFF.

This clonotype showed up many times. The chain is built from TRBV2 and TRBJ1-4; 7 bases are a match to TRBD1. CDR1 is SNHLY, CDR2 FYNNEI, per germline. The CDR3 is made up of 16 amino acids. The ends lost 7 bases at V and 0 bases at J; junction bases unmatched: 8. CDR3 in DNA: TGTGCCAGCACTGGGACAGCCCACGCAACTAATGAAAAACTGTTTTTT. This sequence encodes CASTGTAHATNEKLFF.

The gene calls are TRBV15 and TRBJ2-1; the match to TRBD2 covers 11 bases. This CDR3 has 17 amino acids. CDR1 and CDR2 (germline): LNHNV, YYDKDF (reference sequence). V lost 1 base, J lost 6 bases, and 8 bases stayed unmatched. The CDR3 here is CATSRVRGSGRGNEQFF. For the CDR3, the DNA is TGTGCCACCAGCAGAGTTCGGGGTAGCGGGAGGGGCAATGAGCAGTTCTTC.

The table lists this clonotype with a few counts. A much larger clone lies a single base off, so this may be a read error. V is TRBV20-1 and J is TRBJ1-1; 9 bases agree with TRBD1. The CDR3 extends over 14 amino acids. Germline values: CDR1 DFQATT, CDR2 SNEGSKA (reference sequence). The CDR3 coding sequence is TGCAGTGCCCAACCCGGGACAGGGAGCACTGAAACTTTCTTT. Encoded protein: CSAQPGTGSTETFF.

The genes are TRBV11-2 and TRBJ2-1, with TRBD2 as a possible D gene (6 bases). The CDR3 has 14 residues. V gave up 9 bases and J gave up 4 bases, with 16 bases separating them. Germline loops: CDR1 SGHAT, CDR2 FQNNGV. The chain's CDR3 is CASNLLAQYNEQFF. The CDR3 DNA is TGTGCCAGTAACTTACTAGCCCAATACAATGAGCAGTTCTTC.